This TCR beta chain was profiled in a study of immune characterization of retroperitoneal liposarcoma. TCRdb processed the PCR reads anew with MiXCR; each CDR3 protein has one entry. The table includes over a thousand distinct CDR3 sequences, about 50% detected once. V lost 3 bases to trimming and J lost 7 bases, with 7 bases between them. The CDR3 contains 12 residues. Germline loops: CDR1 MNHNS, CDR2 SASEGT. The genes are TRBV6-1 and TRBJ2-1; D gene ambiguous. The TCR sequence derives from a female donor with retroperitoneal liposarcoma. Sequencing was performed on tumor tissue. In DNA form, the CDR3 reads TGTGCCAGCAGTGAGTTGGGGAATGAGCAGTTCTTC. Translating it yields CASSELGNEQFF.